This T cell receptor beta chain was observed in a study of cytomegalovirus exposure and HLA in healthy donors. V shed 7 bases and J 4 bases; nucleotides not matched to a gene: 10. This CDR3 has 15 residues. Germline CDR1 SNHLY, CDR2 FYNNEI. Vbeta (60) and Jbeta (13) primers were used in the PCR. Sequencing was performed with immunoSEQ multiplex PCR; in TCRdb, only in-frame clones are kept and a portion is missing. The repertoire holds 200,000 to 250,000 clones, about 80% seen once, with about 8% in the top ten. The donors were healthy bone marrow donors. The study sampled nominally healthy donors, though unrecorded immune exposures were likely.

V is TRBV2 and J is TRBJ1-5, with TRBD1 matching over 7 bases. The sequence derives from a woman aged 55-70 years in good health and CMV-seropositive. The sequenced sample consisted of PBMCs. CDR3 in amino acids: CASTTYGTVNQPQHF. DNA of the CDR3: TGTGCCAGCACTACCTACGGGACAGTTAATCAGCCCCAGCATTTT.